These 21 T cell receptor beta chains share one sample of origin, sequenced in a study of shared clonotypes between healthy human individuals. Repertoires were generated with immunoSEQ multiplex PCR, while TCRdb's copy carries only in-frame clones and drops some. The sample holds over a million clones, roughly 97% seen once. Sequencing used naive CD4+ T cells sorted from blood. The subset here: CD45RA+ positively selected. Receptors were obtained from a man under 40 in good health.

The chain has TRBV4-1 and TRBJ1-2, with D maybe TRBD1 (5 bases). The CDR3 sequence is 15 residues long. The germline CDR1 and CDR2 sequences are MGHRA and YSYEKL. V dropped 2 bases and J dropped 2 bases, with 12 bases sitting between them. This chain's CDR3 is CASSQPDRENYGYTF. The CDR3 coding sequence is TGCGCCAGCAGCCAACCAGACAGAGAAAACTATGGCTACACCTTC.

This clone was detected only once. This sequence joins TRBV9 and TRBJ2-7; TRBD2 might be the D (6 bases). The germline V and J ends were trimmed by 0 bases and 6 bases, with 19 bases remaining between them. CDR3 length: 16 residues. CDR1 is SGDLS, CDR2 YYNGEE, per germline. In nucleotides, the CDR3 is TGTGCCAGCAGCGTAGAAGGGACTGGTCAGATAGGCGAGCAGTACTTC. It translates to CASSVEGTGQIGEQYF.

This chain uses TRBV5-1 with TRBJ2-5; D is possibly TRBD1 or TRBD2 (6 bases each). This CDR3 is built from 17 residues. V was clipped by 5 bases and J by 2 bases, with 22 bases between them. Germline V gene lookup returns CDR1 SGHRS and CDR2 YFSETQ. The CDR3 DNA reads TGCGCCAGCAGTTCCGGGAGACAGGTTCTTGGGCAAGAGACCCAGTACTTC. Its translation: CASSSGRQVLGQETQYF.

The rearrangement uses TRBV27 and TRBJ2-3, with 8 nucleotides matching TRBD2. The germline V gene encodes CDR1 MNHEY and CDR2 SMNVEV (reference sequence). V lost 6 bases, J lost 5 bases, and 10 bases stayed unmatched. The CDR3 extends over 15 amino acids. The CDR3, as DNA: TGTGCCAGCAGCAGCGTGGCTAGCGGGCGAGATACGCAGTATTTT. Its protein is CASSSVASGRDTQYF.

CDR3 nucleotide sequence: TGTGCCAGCAGCCGAGCCGGGACAGACGCAGGCCAGCAGTACTTC. Amino acids: CASSRAGTDAGQQYF. The chain employs TRBV6-5 and TRBJ2-7; 7 bases agree with TRBD1. Germline V lookup: CDR1 MNHEY, CDR2 SVGAGI. The CDR3 runs 15 residues. V dropped 6 bases and J dropped 8; count of bases not matched to a gene: 16.

The chain employs TRBV6-4 and TRBJ2-1; TRBD2 matches 11 bases. Per the germline V gene, CDR1 is MRHNA and CDR2 is SNTAGT. This CDR3 is built from 20 residues. J lost 6 bases, V lost 5 bases, and 21 bases had no gene match. CDR3 amino acids: CASSSPGLAVLKLRGNEQFF. The CDR3 nucleotides read TGTGCCAGCAGTTCTCCGGGACTAGCGGTCCTTAAGTTACGGGGCAATGAGCAGTTCTTC.

CDR3 sequence (DNA): TGCGCCAGCAGCTTGGGTGGCGGAATAATAGGGGCCGGGGAGCTGTTTTTT. It is translated as CASSLGGGIIGAGELFF. The chain links TRBV5-1 to TRBJ2-2; perhaps TRBD1 as D (5 bases). V gave up 0 bases and J gave up 6 bases, with 18 bases separating them. CDR1 and CDR2 (germline): SGHRS, YFSETQ. The CDR3 length is 17 residues.

For this clone: This CDR3 is also generated by other DNA sequences in the sample. The V gene is TRBV14, the J gene TRBJ2-7; D unclear. This CDR3 is built from 12 residues. Germline values: CDR1 SGHDN, CDR2 FVKESK. The V gene lost 3 bases and the J gene lost 4 bases, with 7 bases spanning the gap. The CDR3 sequence: CASSQTIYEQYF. The CDR3 DNA follows: TGTGCCAGCAGCCAGACCATATACGAGCAGTACTTC.

The chain couples TRBV19 to TRBJ1-5; D not resolved. This CDR3 comprises 13 residues. Between the trimmed V and J ends, which lost 5 bases and 5 bases, there was a span of 10 bases. Looked up from germline, CDR1 is LNHDA and CDR2 is SQIVND (reference sequence). The CDR3 sequence is CASSSDRDQPQHF. The CDR3 nucleotides are TGTGCCAGTAGTTCGGATAGGGATCAGCCCCAGCATTTT.

CDR3 in amino acids: CASSDGPDYEQYF. CDR3 coding DNA: TGTGCCAGCAGCGATGGACCGGACTACGAGCAGTACTTC. J is TRBJ2-7 and V is TRBV5-4, with D unclear. Germline CDR1 and CDR2: SGHNT and YYREEE (reference sequence). V lost 4 bases and J 3 bases, leaving 11 bases between the germline ends. This CDR3 has 13 residues.

The genes are TRBV7-2 and TRBJ2-1, with 10 bases lining up with TRBD2. Trimming at V came to 5 bases and at J to 4 bases, leaving 8 bases not matched to a gene. In germline, CDR1 is SGHTA, CDR2 FQGNSA. CDR3 size: 16 residues. CDR3 in amino acids: CASSRLLAGSYNEQFF. CDR3 DNA: TGTGCCAGCAGCAGGCTACTAGCGGGATCATACAATGAGCAGTTCTTC.

V gene TRBV6-1 combines with J gene TRBJ2-5; perhaps TRBD2 as D (6 bases). The CDR3 loop spans 13 amino acids. The ends were cut back, 7 bases at V and 5 bases at J, with 14 bases in the middle. Germline lookup yields CDR1 MNHNS and CDR2 SASEGT. In nucleotides, the CDR3 is TGTGCCAGCAACCGTGGGGGGTCGGAGACCCAGTACTTC. Protein product: CASNRGGSETQYF.

The V and J genes are TRBV7-9 and TRBJ2-7, with a tentative D call TRBD2 (6 bases). Trimming removed 4 bases from V and 7 bases from J, with 17 bases in between. Germline CDR1 reads SEHNR; CDR2 reads FQNEAQ (reference sequence). The CDR3 runs 14 residues. CDR3 loop: CASSSGEYTREQYF. The CDR3 bases are TGTGCCAGCAGCTCGGGGGAGTATACAAGGGAGCAGTACTTC.

This sequence joins TRBV6-1 and TRBJ2-7; 11 bases agree with TRBD2. CDR3 length: 14 amino acids. Trimming removed 4 bases from V and 3 bases from J; junction bases left unmatched: 2. CDR1 is MNHNS, CDR2 SASEGT, per germline. Here the CDR3 reads CASSGGLAVYEQYF. In DNA, the CDR3 is TGTGCCAGCAGTGGGGGACTAGCGGTCTACGAGCAGTACTTC.

The chain is built from TRBV10-1 and TRBJ2-2; D unclear. Germline CDR1 WNHNN, CDR2 SYGVQD (reference sequence). Deletions cut 2 bases from V and 6 bases from J, with 13 bases between. This CDR3 is built from 15 residues. CDR3 coding DNA: TGCGCCAGCAGTGAGAGGGCAAGTGCTCCCGGGGAGCTGTTTTTT. As protein: CASSERASAPGELFF.

Worth noting for this clone: Different DNA sequences within this sample yield the same CDR3. This chain joins TRBV2 and TRBJ2-7; D might be TRBD1 (5 bases). The CDR3 spans 14 residues. Germline V gene lookup returns CDR1 SNHLY and CDR2 FYNNEI. Trimming removed 3 bases at V and 3 bases at J, with 12 bases between. The CDR3 coding sequence is TGTGCCAGCAGTGATCAGGGCTCCAGCTACGAGCAGTACTTC. Protein sequence: CASSDQGSSYEQYF.

The genes are TRBV5-4 and TRBJ2-7; D is unclear. Germline loops: CDR1 SGHNT, CDR2 YYREEE (reference sequence). The CDR3 is 13 residues long. V lost 0 bases and J 7 bases, leaving 11 bases between the germline ends. CDR3 loop: CASSLEAAREQYF. For the CDR3, the DNA is TGTGCCAGCAGCTTGGAGGCAGCTCGTGAGCAGTACTTC.

A word on this clone: This sample includes further DNA sequences coding for the same CDR3. This sequence joins TRBV5-1 and TRBJ2-3; 11 bases map to TRBD2. This CDR3 is built from 15 residues. The V and J ends lost 3 bases and 4 bases, in that order; junction bases with no gene match: 4. CDR1 and CDR2 from the germline V gene are SGHRS and YFSETQ. The CDR3 bases are TGCGCCAGCAGCTCACTAGCGGGAGAGGCAGATACGCAGTATTTT. The encoded protein is CASSSLAGEADTQYF. The full variable domain, with the rest looked up from reference TRBV5-1 and TRBJ2-3, is KAGVTQTPRYLIKTRGQQVTLSCSPISGHRSVSWYQQTPGQGLQFLFEYFSETQRNKGNFPGRFSGRQFSNSRSEMNVSTLELGDSALYLCASSSLAGEADTQYFGPGTRLTVL.

The V and J genes are TRBV18 and TRBJ1-4, with D perhaps TRBD1 (6 bases). CDR3 size: 15 residues. Germline V lookup: CDR1 KGHSH, CDR2 LQKENI. Trimming removed 3 bases at V and 6 bases at J, with 14 bases between. The CDR3: CASSPGAGPDEKLFF. The CDR3 DNA is TGTGCCAGCTCACCGGGGGCAGGGCCAGATGAAAAACTGTTTTTT. The complete variable domain, with remaining parts taken from reference TRBV18 and TRBJ1-4, reads NAGVMQNPRHLVRRRGQEARLRCSPMKGHSHVYWYRQLPEEGLKFMVYLQKENIIDESGMPKERFSAEFPKEGPSILRIQQVVRGDSAAYFCASSPGAGPDEKLFFGSGTQLSVL.

This clone was detected only once. This chain connects TRBV5-1 to TRBJ2-2; D is possibly TRBD1 (6 bases). Germline V gene sequence: CDR1 SGHRS, CDR2 YFSETQ. Trimming cost V 3 bases and J 2 bases, with 8 bases left between them. The CDR3 sequence is 14 residues long. CDR3 sequence: CASSSDSNTGELFF. The CDR3 DNA reads TGCGCCAGCAGCTCGGACAGTAACACCGGGGAGCTGTTTTTT.

The CDR3 reads CASSPRTGRNEKLFF. The CDR3 nucleotides read TGTGCCAGCAGCCCCAGGACAGGGAGAAATGAAAAACTGTTTTTT. The gene calls are TRBV5-8 and TRBJ1-4, with 8 bases matching TRBD1. This CDR3 region has 15 residues. The V segment lost 4 bases and the J segment 5 bases; nucleotides outside the gene matches: 7. From germline, CDR1 is SGHTS and CDR2 YDEGEE.